This T cell receptor (beta chain) was observed in a study of T cell repertoires in cytomegalovirus infection. Details on this clonotype: Its antigen is not identified.

After removal of 8 bases from V and 6 bases from J, the junction contained 11 bases not matched to a gene. This CDR3 contains 15 residues. TCRdb reprocessed the reads via MiXCR and lists one record per CDR3 protein. This sample has 550,000 to 850,000 distinct CDR3 sequences; around 30% occur once, and the top ten carry 18%. The source was cultured PBMCs, collected from culture after CMV antigen stimulation. This clonotype was obtained from a human donor in good health (CMV status not recorded). Some clones in this sample may be carry-over from other donors' samples. The gene calls are TRBV5-3 and TRBJ1-6; 7 bases line up with TRBD1. TRBV5-3 is noted as an ORF with a role that remains uncertain. The CDR3, as DNA: TGTGCCAGCAGCCCGGGACAGAACCTTAATTCACCCCTCCACTTT. Translating gives CASSPGQNLNSPLHF.